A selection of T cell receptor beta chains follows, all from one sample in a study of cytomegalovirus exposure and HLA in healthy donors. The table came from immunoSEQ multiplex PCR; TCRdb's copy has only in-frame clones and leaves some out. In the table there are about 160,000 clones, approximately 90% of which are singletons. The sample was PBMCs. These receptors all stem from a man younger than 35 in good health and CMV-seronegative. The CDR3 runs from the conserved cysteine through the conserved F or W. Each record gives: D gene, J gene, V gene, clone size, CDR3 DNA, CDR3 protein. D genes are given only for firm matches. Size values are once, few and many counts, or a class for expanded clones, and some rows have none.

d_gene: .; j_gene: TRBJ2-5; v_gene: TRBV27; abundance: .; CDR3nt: TGTGCCAGCAGTTTAATCGGTGGAGAGACCCAGTACTTC; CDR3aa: CASSLIGGETQYF
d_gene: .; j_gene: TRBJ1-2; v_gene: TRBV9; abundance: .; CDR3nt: TGTGCCAGCAGCGTAGACAGCTATGGCTACACCTTC; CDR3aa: CASSVDSYGYTF
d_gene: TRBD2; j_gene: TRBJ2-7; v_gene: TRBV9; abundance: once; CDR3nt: TGTGCCAGCAGCCCGTATCTAGCGGGATGGGACGAGCAGTACTTC; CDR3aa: CASSPYLAGWDEQYF
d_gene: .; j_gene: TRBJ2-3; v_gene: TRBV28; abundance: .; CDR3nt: TGTGCCAGCAGTTTTCACTCAGGGCGGAAGAATTTT; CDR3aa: CASSFHSGRKNF
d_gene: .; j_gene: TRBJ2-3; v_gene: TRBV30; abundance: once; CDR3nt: TGTGCCTGGACACAGGCGACTAGCACAGATACGCAGTATTTT; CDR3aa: CAWTQATSTDTQYF
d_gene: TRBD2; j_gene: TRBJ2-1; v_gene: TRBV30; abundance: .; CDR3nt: TGTGCCTGTGGACTAGCGGGGGGAGGGTCCTACAATGAGCAGTTCTTC; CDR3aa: CACGLAGGGSYNEQFF
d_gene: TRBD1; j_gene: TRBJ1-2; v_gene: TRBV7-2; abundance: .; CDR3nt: TGTGCCAGCAGCTTAGGCGGGACAGGCATTTATGGCTACACCTTC; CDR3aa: CASSLGGTGIYGYTF
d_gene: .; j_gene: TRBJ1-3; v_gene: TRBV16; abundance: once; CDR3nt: TGTGCCAGCAGCCAATTCGAACAGCTTGGAAACACCATATATTTT; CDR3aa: CASSQFEQLGNTIYF
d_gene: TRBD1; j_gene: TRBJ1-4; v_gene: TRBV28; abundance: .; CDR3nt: TGTGCCAGCAGTTCCATCGACAGGGAACCTACAACTAATGAAAAACTGTTTTTT; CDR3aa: CASSSIDREPTTNEKLFF
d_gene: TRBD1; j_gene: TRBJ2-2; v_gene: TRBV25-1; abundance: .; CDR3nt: TGTGCCAGCAGTGAATGGGGACAGGGCGCGAACACCGGGGAGCTGTTTTTT; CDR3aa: CASSEWGQGANTGELFF
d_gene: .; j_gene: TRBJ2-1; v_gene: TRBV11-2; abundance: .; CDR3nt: TGTGCCAGCAGCCACCTGGCGGGACTGGTCCACAATGAGCAGTTCTTC; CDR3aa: CASSHLAGLVHNEQFF
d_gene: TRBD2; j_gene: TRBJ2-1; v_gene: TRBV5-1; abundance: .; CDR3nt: TGCGCCAGCAGCTTGGGTGGGACTAGGCACCACAATGAGCAGTTCTTC; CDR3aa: CASSLGGTRHHNEQFF
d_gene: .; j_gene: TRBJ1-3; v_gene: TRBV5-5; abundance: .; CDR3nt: TGTGCCAGCAGCTTGGGACAGCCGATAAACTCTGGAAACACCATATATTTT; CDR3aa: CASSLGQPINSGNTIYF
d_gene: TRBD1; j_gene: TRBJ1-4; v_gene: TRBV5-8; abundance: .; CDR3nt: TGTGCCAGCAGCCTCCGACAGGGAAATGAAAAACTGTTTTTT; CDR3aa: CASSLRQGNEKLFF
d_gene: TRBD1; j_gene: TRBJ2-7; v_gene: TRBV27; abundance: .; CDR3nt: TGTGCCAGCAGTATAACACGACAGGGCCACGAGCAGTACTTC; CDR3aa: CASSITRQGHEQYF
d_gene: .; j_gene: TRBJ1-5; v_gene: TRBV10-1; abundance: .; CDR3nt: TGCGCCAGCAGGATACAGGGAATAGGTTGGGTAGCCCAGCATTTT; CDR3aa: CASRIQGIGWVAQHF
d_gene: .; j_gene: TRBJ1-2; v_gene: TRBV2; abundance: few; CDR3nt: TGTGCCAGCAGTGGGGGGCAGGACTATGGCTACACCTTC; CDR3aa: CASSGGQDYGYTF
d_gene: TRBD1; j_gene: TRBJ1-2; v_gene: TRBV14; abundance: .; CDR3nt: TGTGCCAGCAGCCAACCTGGGACAGTTTCTAACTATGGCTACACCTTC; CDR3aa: CASSQPGTVSNYGYTF
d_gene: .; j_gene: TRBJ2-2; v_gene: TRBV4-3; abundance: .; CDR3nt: TGCGCCAGCAGCGTGGGGCGGGGAACGAACACCGGGGAGCTGTTTTTT; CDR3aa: CASSVGRGTNTGELFF
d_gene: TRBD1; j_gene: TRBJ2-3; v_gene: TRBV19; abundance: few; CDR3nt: TGTGCCAGTAGTCCAGGGGGAGATACGCAGTATTTT; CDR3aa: CASSPGGDTQYF
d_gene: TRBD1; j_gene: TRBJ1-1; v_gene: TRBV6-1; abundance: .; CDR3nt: TGTGCCAGCAGTGGAAACAGGGGGCAAACTGAAGCTTTCTTT; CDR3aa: CASSGNRGQTEAFF
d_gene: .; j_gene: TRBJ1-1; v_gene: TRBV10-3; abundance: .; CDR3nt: TGTGCCATCCGACAGTCTCTTAACACTGAAGCTTTCTTT; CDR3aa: CAIRQSLNTEAFF
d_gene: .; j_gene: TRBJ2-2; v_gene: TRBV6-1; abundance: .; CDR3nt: TGTGCCAGCAGAGCAGGGTGGGACACCGGGGAGCTGTTTTTT; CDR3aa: CASRAGWDTGELFF
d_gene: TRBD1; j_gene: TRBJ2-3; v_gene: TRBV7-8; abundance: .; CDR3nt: TGTGCCAGCAGCTTTGGACAGGACACAGATACGCAGTATTTT; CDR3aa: CASSFGQDTDTQYF
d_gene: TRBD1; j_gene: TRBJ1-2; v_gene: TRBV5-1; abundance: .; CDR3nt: TGCGCCAGCAGCTTGGGGCAGGGGGCTAGTGATGGCTACACCTTC; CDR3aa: CASSLGQGASDGYTF
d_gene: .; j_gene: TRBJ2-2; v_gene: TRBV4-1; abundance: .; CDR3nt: TGCGCCAGCACGTCAGGGGCGGGGAACACCGGGGAGCTGTTTTTT; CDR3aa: CASTSGAGNTGELFF
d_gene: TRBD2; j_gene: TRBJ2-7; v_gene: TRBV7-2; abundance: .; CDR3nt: TGTGCCAGCAGCCCGACTAGCGGGAGTAGCAGCGAGCAGTACTTC; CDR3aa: CASSPTSGSSSEQYF
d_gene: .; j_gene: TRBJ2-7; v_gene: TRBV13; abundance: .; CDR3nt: TGTGCCAGCAGCTCACTCCCGTTTGATGCCGAGCAGTACTTC; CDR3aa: CASSSLPFDAEQYF
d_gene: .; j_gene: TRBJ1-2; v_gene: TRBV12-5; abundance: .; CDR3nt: TGTGCTAGTGGTTTGGGGGGCGGTAACTATGGCTACACCTTC; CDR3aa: CASGLGGGNYGYTF
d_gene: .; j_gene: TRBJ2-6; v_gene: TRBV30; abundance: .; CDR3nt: TGTGCCTGGAGTCCCGGGGTTGGGGCCAACGTCCTGACTTTC; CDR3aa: CAWSPGVGANVLTF
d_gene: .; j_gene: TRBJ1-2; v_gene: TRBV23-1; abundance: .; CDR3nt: TGCGCCAGCAGTCACGAGTATGGCTACACCTTC; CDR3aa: CASSHEYGYTF
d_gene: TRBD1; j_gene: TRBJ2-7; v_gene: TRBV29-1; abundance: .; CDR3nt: TGCAGCGTTCAAGACAGGGCCTACGAGCAGTACTTC; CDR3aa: CSVQDRAYEQYF
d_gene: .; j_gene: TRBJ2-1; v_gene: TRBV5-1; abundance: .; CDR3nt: TGCGCCAGCAGCTTGGGGCAGGGAGAGCAGTTCTTC; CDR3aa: CASSLGQGEQFF
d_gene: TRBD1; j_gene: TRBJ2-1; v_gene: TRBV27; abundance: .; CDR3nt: TGTGCCAGCAGGGAAGACAGGGGCTCCTACAATGAGCAGTTCTTC; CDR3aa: CASREDRGSYNEQFF
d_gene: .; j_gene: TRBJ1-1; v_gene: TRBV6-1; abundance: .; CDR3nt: TGTGCCAGCAGTGGACGCGGGGGAAACGCTGAAGCTTTCTTT; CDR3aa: CASSGRGGNAEAFF